What follows is one T cell receptor (beta chain) and its context. Its antigen remains unidentified. Naivety among CD8 cells was defined by CD45RO negativity and positive CCR7 selection, thereby excluding terminally differentiated effector memory CD45RA+ cells. Free of recent acute infections or vaccinations, the donors were healthy HIV-negative adults. Original handling: Junction-only sequences without quality scores were provided by ImmunoSEQ, so filtering was different. The assay was immunoSEQ multiplex PCR, and TCRdb's table has in-frame clones only and misses some. V and J calls and clone size are as listed in that table; D and trimming were resolved from the DNA. The repertoire holds around 700,000 clones, with roughly nine tenths as singletons. This specimen belongs to a study of shared clonotypes between healthy human individuals. Study observations and caveats: Unshared clonotypes carried lower generation probabilities than those common to all four donors.

Deletions cut 3 bases from V and 4 bases from J, with 6 bases between. CDR3 length: 11 residues. Germline loops: CDR1 DFQATT, CDR2 SNEGSKA (reference sequence). The sequencing sample was made of naive CD8+ T cells sorted from blood. J is TRBJ1-2 and V is TRBV20-1; D is undetermined. The TCR comes from a young man in good health. The CDR3 DNA reads as TGCAGTGCTAGGAAGGGCTATGGCTACACCTTC. It encodes CSARKGYGYTF.